Shown below are 10 T cell receptor beta chains from a single sample sequenced in a study of blood T cell repertoires in COVID-19. Sequencing used immunoSEQ multiplex PCR; TCRdb keeps in-frame clones, though not all of them. This table has a few hundred thousand clones, 75% to 90% appearing once. Sequenced input: PBMCs or T cells enriched from blood (not recorded which). These TCRs come from a young man who had recovered from COVID-19.

V gene TRBV7-8 combines with J gene TRBJ1-2, with 8 positions matching TRBD1. This CDR3 is built from 12 residues. Germline loops: CDR1 SGHVS, CDR2 FQNEAQ. Trimming at V came to 9 bases and at J to 2 bases, leaving 2 bases not matched to a gene. The CDR3 region has the DNA TGTGCCAGTCAGGGGGCAAACTATGGCTACACCTTC. As protein: CASQGANYGYTF.

The chain is built from TRBV24-1 and TRBJ1-1, with TRBD1 matching 12 bases. This CDR3 contains 17 residues. CDR1 and CDR2 (germline): KGHDR, SFDVKD. The trim removed 11 bases at V and 5 bases at J, leaving 17 bases unmatched. CDR3 amino acids: CAISRGTGGAGETEAFF. DNA for the CDR3: TGTGCCATCTCACGCGGGACAGGGGGCGCAGGGGAAACTGAAGCTTTCTTT.

DNA for the CDR3: TGTGCCAGCAGTTACCAGGTTGCGGGAGTCAACGAGCAGTACTTC. Protein sequence: CASSYQVAGVNEQYF. J is TRBJ2-7 and V is TRBV6-2 or TRBV6-3, with 7 bases lining up with TRBD2. Trimming at V came to 2 bases and at J to 5 bases, leaving 9 bases not matched to a gene. Per germline, CDR1 MNHEY and CDR2 SVGEGT. There are 15 residues in the CDR3.

The gene calls are TRBV28 and TRBJ2-2; 9 nucleotides agree with TRBD2. V lost 7 bases, J lost 5 bases, and 14 bases stayed unmatched. The CDR3 has 17 residues. Germline V gene sequence: CDR1 MDHEN, CDR2 SYDVKM. The CDR3 coding sequence is TGTGCCAGCACCCAACTGACTAGCGGAAACCCTACCGGGGAGCTGTTTTTT. Translating it yields CASTQLTSGNPTGELFF.

The rearrangement links TRBV4-3 to TRBJ1-3; D unclear. V was shortened by 1 base and J by 2 bases, with 6 bases between the two germline ends. This CDR3 contains 14 residues. Germline-derived CDR1 and CDR2 are LGHNA and YSLEER. In DNA form, the CDR3 reads TGCGCCAGCAGCCAAGGGGCCACTGGAAACACCATATATTTT. Translating gives CASSQGATGNTIYF.

The J gene is TRBJ2-7, the V gene TRBV19; 12 nucleotides line up with TRBD2. Germline V gives CDR1 LNHDA, CDR2 SQIVND (reference sequence). The CDR3 has 16 residues. Losses at the gene ends were 3 bases for V and 6 bases for J; bases not matched to a gene: 9. CDR3 in DNA: TGTGCCAGTAGTATCTACGGACTAGCGGGAATTGGCGAGCAGTACTTC. Translating gives CASSIYGLAGIGEQYF.

The chain uses TRBV9 and TRBJ2-2, with TRBD1 as a possible D gene (5 bases). This CDR3 is built from 13 residues. V was pared by 0 bases and J by 6 bases, with 6 bases between. Per the germline V gene, CDR1 is SGDLS and CDR2 is YYNGEE. The chain's CDR3 is CASSVGGAGELFF. CDR3 sequence (DNA): TGTGCCAGCAGCGTAGGGGGCGCCGGGGAGCTGTTTTTT.

The rearrangement links TRBV5-6 to TRBJ2-7; 8 bases match TRBD2. CDR3 size: 16 residues. In germline, CDR1 is SGHDT, CDR2 YYEEEE. The trim removed 3 bases at V and 5 bases at J, leaving 13 bases unmatched. This CDR3 is CASSSQTAGAGHEQYF. CDR3 DNA sequence: TGTGCCAGCAGCTCCCAAACAGCGGGGGCGGGCCACGAGCAGTACTTC.

The rearrangement joins TRBV4-3 to TRBJ1-4; D is possibly TRBD1 (5 bases). The CDR3 has 15 amino acids. Germline V lookup: CDR1 LGHNA, CDR2 YSLEER. V lost 0 bases to trimming and J lost 15 bases, with 20 bases between them. CDR3 bases: TGCGCCAGCAGCCAAGACTCGGGACCCGGGGCGGGAGTGTTTTTT. It translates to CASSQDSGPGAGVFF.

The CDR3 loop is CASSVARGTSGNTIYF. The CDR3 DNA sequence: TGTGCCAGCAGCGTAGCTCGGGGGACCTCCGGAAACACCATATATTTT. This chain uses TRBV9 with TRBJ1-3; possible D gene TRBD1, 5 bases. The V gene's germline CDR1 is SGDLS and CDR2 YYNGEE. CDR3 length: 16 residues. Between the trimmed V and J ends, which lost 0 bases and 4 bases, there was a span of 14 bases.